Described below is a single T cell receptor (beta chain) sequence and its context. What it recognizes is unknown. This sample was taken from a study of blood T cells in healthy people across ages. This CDR3 has 14 amino acids. Trimming cost V 5 bases and J 6 bases, with 13 bases left between them. Each of the donors had 9 to 10 milliliters of peripheral blood drawn into EDTA-treated Vacutainer tubes. The second PCR ran about 6 to 12 cycles with a sample-barcoded 5' primer and J-beta primers. A single record per CDR3 protein comes from TCRdb applying MiXCR to the 5' RACE reads. Of under 2,000,000 distinct CDR3 sequences listed, less than 50% are singletons. Study-level results: Per million T cells, TCR beta diversity dropped about linearly as age rose.

The chain joins TRBV12-3 or TRBV12-4 to TRBJ2-2, with D possibly matching TRBD2 (6 bases). The clonotype was recovered from a woman aged 40 to 50 in good health. Sequences were obtained from blood. In DNA form, the CDR3 reads TGTGCCAGCAGTCACCTGACTAGTTCCGGGGAGCTGTTTTTT. The encoded protein is CASSHLTSSGELFF.